The present entry profiles one T cell receptor beta chain with its context. This entry is derived from a study of blood T cells in healthy people across ages. Combining a sample-barcoded 5' primer with a J-beta primer mix, a second PCR ran for roughly 6 to 12 cycles. In TCRdb, the 5' RACE reads were re-called with MiXCR into one record per CDR3 protein. The profile covers about 1.7 million distinct CDR3 sequences, with about 28% appearing a single time and 7.7% taken by the ten largest. Between the trimmed V and J ends, which lost 2 bases and 0 bases, there was a span of 14 bases. CDR1 is DFQATT and CDR2 is SNEGSKA in the germline V gene (reference sequence). The CDR3 consists of 16 residues.

The V call is TRBV20-1, the J call TRBJ2-1; TRBD2 might be the D (7 bases). Sequencing was done on a sample of blood. The receptor was isolated from a woman under 40 in good health. CDR3 in amino acids: CSARRGGTYSYNEQFF. Written as DNA, the CDR3 is TGCAGTGCTAGAAGGGGGGGGACATACTCCTACAATGAGCAGTTCTTC.